This T cell receptor beta chain appears in the sequencing data of a study of blood T cell repertoires in COVID-19. Overall study: The cDNA or gDNA used as material had been derived from T cells, B-cell-depleted T cells, or PBMCs.

This clone showed up just a few times. The table came from immunoSEQ multiplex PCR; TCRdb's copy has only in-frame clones and leaves some out. The sample contains about 170,000 clones, approximately 86% of which appear only once. CDR1 is SGHNT, CDR2 YYREEE, per germline (reference sequence). V was pared by 0 bases and J by 8 bases, with 14 bases between. The CDR3 is made up of 14 amino acids. The specimen was peripheral blood. The J gene is TRBJ1-2, the V gene TRBV5-4, with TRBD1 as a possible D gene (6 bases). This clonotype originated in a man in his 60s who had recovered from COVID-19. In DNA form, the CDR3 reads TGTGCCAGCAGCTTGGAACAGGGCCCTTCGGGCTACACCTTC. Residues: CASSLEQGPSGYTF.